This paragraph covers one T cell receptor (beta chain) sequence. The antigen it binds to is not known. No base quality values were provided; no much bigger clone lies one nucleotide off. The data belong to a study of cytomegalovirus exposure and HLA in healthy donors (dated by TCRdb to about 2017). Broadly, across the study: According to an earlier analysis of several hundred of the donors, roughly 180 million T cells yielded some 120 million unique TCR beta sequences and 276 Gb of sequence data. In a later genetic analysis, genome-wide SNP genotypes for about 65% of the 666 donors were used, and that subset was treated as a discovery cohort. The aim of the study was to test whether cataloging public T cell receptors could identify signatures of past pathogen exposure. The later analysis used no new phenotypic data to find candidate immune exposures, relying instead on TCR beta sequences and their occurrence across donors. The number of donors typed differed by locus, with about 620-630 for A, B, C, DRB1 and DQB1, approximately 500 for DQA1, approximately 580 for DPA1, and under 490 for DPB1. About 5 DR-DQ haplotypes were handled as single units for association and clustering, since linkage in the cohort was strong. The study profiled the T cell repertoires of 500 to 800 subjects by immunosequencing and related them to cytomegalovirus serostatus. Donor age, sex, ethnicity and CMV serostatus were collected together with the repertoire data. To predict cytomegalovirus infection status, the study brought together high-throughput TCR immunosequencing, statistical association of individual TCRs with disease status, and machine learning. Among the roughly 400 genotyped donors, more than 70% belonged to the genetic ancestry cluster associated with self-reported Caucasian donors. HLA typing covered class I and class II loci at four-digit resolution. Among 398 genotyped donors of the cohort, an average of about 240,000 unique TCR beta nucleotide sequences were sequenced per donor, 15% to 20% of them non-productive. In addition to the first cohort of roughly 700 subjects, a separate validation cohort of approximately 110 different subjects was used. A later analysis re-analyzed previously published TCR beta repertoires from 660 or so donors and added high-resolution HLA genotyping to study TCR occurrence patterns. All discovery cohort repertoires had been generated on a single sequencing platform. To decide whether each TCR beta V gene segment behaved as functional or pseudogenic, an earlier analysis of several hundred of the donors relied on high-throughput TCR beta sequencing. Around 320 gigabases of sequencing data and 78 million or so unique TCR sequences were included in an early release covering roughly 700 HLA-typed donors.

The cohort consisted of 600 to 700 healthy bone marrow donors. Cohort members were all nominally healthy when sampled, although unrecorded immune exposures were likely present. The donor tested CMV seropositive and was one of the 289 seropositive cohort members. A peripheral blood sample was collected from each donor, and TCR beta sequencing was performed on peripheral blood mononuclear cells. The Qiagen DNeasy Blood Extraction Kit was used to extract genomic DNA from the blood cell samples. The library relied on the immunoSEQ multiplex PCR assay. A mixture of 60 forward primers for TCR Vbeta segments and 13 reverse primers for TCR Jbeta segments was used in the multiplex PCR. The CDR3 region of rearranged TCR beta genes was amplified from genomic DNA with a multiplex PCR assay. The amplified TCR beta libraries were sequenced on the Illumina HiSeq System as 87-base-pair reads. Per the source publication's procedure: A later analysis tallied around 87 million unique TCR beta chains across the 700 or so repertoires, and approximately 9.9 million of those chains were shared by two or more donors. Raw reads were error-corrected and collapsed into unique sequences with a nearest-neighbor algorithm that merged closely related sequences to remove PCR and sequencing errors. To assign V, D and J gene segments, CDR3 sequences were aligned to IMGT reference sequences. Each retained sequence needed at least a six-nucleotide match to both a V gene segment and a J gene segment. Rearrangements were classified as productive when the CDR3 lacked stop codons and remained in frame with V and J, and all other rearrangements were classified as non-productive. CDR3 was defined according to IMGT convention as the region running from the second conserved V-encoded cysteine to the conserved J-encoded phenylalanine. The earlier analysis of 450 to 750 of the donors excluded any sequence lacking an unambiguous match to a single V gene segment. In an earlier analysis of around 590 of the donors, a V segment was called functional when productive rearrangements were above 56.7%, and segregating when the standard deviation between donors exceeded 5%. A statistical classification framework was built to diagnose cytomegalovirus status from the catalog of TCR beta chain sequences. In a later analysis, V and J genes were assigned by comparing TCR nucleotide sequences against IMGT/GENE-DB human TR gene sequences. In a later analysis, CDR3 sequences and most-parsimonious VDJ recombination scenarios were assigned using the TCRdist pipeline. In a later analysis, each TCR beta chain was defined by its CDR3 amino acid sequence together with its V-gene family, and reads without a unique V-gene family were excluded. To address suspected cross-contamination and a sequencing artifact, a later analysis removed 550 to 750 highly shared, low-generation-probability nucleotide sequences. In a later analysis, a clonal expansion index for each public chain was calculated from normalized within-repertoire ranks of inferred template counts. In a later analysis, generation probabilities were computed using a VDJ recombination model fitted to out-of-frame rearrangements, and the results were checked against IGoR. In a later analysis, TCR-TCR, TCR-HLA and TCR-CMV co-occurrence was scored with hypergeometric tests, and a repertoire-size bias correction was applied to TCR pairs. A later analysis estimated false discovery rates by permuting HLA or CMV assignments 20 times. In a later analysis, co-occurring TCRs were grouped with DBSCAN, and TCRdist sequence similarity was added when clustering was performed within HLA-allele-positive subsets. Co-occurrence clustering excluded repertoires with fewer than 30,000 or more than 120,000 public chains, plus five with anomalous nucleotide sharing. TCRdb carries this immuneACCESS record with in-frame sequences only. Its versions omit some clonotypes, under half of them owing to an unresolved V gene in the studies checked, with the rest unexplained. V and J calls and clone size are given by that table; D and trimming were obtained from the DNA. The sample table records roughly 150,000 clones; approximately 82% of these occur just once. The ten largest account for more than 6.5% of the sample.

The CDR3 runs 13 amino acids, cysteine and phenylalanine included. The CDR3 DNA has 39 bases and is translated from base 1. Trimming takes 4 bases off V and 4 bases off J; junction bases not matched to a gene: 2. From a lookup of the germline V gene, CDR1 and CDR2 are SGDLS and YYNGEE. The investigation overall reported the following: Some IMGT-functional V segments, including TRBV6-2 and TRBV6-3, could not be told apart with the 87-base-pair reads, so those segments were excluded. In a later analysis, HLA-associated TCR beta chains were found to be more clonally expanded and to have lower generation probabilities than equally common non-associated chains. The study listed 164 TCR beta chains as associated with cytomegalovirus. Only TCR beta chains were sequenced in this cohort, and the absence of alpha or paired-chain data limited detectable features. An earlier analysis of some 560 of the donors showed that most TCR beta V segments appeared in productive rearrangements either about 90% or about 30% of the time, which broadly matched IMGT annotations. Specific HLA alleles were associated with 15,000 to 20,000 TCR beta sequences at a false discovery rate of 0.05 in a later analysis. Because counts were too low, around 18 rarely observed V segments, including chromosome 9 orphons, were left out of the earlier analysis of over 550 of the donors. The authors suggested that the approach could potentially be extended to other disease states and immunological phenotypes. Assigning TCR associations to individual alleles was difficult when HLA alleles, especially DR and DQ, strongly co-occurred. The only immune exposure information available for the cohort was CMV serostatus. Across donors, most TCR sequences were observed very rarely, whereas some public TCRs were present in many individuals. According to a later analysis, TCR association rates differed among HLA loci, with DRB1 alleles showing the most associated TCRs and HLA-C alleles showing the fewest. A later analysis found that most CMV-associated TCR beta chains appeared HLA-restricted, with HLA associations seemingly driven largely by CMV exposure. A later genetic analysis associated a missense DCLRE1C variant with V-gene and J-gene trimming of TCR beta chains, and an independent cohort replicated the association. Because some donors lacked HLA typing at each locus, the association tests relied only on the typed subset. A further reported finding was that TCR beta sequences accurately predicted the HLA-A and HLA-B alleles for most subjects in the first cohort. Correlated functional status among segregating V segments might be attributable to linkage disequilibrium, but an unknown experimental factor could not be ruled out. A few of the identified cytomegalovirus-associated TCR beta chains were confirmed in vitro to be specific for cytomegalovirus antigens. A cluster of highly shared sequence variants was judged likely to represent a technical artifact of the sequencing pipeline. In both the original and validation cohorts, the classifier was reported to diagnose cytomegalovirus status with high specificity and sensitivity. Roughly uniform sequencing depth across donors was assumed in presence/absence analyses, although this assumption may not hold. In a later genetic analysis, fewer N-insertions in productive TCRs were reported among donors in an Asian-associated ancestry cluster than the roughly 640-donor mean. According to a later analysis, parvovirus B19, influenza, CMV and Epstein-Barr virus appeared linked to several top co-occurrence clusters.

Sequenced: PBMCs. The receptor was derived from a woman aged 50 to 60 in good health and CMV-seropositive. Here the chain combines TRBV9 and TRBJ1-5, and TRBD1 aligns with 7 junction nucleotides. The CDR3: CASSPGQNQPQHF. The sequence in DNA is TGTGCCAGCAGCCCGGGACAGAATCAGCCCCAGCATTTT. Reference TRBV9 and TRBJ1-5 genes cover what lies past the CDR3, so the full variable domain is DSGVTQTPKHLITATGQRVTLRCSPRSGDLSVYWYQQSLDQGLQFLIQYYNGEERAKGNILERFSAQQFPDLHSELNLSSLELGDSALYFCASSPGQNQPQHFGDGTRLSIL.